This note documents a single TCR beta chain sequence. Sequencing used immunoSEQ multiplex PCR; TCRdb keeps in-frame clones, though not all of them. Among approximately 270,000 clones, 70% to 90% were seen once, and the ten largest hold 3.5% to 5.5%. This sample stems from a study of blood T cell repertoires in COVID-19. Study-wide background: Sites across the United States, Italy and Spain contributed samples from acute and convalescent COVID-19. The analysed material was cDNA or gDNA that came from T cells, B-cell-depleted T cells, or PBMCs.

Cohort 3 recovery required two negative PCRs, clearance, or symptom resolution. The CDR3 loop spans 13 amino acids. Per the germline V gene, CDR1 is SGHRS and CDR2 is YFSETQ. The V gene lost 0 bases and the J gene lost 8 bases, with 8 bases spanning the gap. Sequencing was performed on PBMCs or T cells enriched from blood (not recorded which). The sequence was collected from a woman between 25 and 40 years old who had recovered from COVID-19. This chain uses TRBV5-1 with TRBJ1-4; D is unclear. The CDR3, as DNA: TGCGCCAGCAGCTTGGGCCGAGGGGAAAAACTGTTTTTT. As protein: CASSLGRGEKLFF.